These T cell receptor beta chains were read from a single sample in a study of long-term antiretroviral therapy in people with HIV. TCRdb's table, derived via immunoSEQ multiplex PCR, lists solely in-frame clones and lacks some. The sample contains some 16,000 clones, around 84% of which appear only once. Sequenced here: unsorted PBMCs, sampled 0.5 years after starting antiretroviral therapy. These receptors were collected from a woman in her thirties or forties with HIV. The CDR3 runs from the conserved cysteine through the conserved F or W. A D gene is named only where the DNA matches it firmly. The size of a clone is reported for some rows only, either as once, few or many, or as a class for expanded clones.

-,TRBJ2-2,-,TRBV7-2,CASSLDRANTGELFF,TGTGCCAGCAGCTTAGACAGGGCGAACACCGGGGAGCTGTTTTTT
-,TRBJ2-7,-,TRBV28,CASSFGGSYEQYF,TGTGCCAGCAGTTTCGGCGGCTCCTACGAGCAGTACTTC
-,TRBJ1-4,-,TRBV7-8,CASSSQGSNEKLFF,TGTGCCAGCAGCTCTCAGGGGTCTAATGAAAAACTGTTTTTT
TRBD2,TRBJ2-3,few,TRBV11-2,CASSLGFAGGPADTQYF,TGTGCCAGCAGCTTAGGGTTTGCGGGAGGGCCCGCAGATACGCAGTATTTT
-,TRBJ1-2,-,TRBV7-9,CASSLAYYERTDYGGYTF,TGTGCCAGCAGCTTAGCGTACTACGAAAGAACCGATTACGGTGGCTACACCTTC
-,TRBJ2-7,few,TRBV6-5,CASSHQRGYEQYF,TGTGCCAGCTCTCACCAAAGAGGATACGAGCAGTACTTC
TRBD1,TRBJ2-4,-,TRBV5-1,CASSEGQGKNIQYF,TGCGCCAGCAGCGAGGGACAGGGGAAAAACATTCAGTACTTC
-,TRBJ2-7,-,TRBV7-2,CASSKGRELSSYEQYF,TGTGCCAGCAGCAAGGGACGGGAATTAAGCTCCTACGAGCAGTACTTC
TRBD2,TRBJ2-3,-,TRBV11-2,CASSSVAGEALTDTQYF,TGTGCCAGCAGCTCAGTCGCGGGAGAAGCACTCACAGATACGCAGTATTTT
-,TRBJ1-2,-,TRBV4-1,CASSRPQGTNYGYTF,TGCGCCAGCAGCCGCCCTCAGGGGACTAACTATGGCTACACCTTC
-,TRBJ1-2,-,TRBV2,CAGFRDGGRGEYGYTF,TGTGCCGGCTTCCGGGACGGCGGACGGGGGGAATATGGCTACACCTTC
-,TRBJ1-1,-,TRBV6-5,CASSYQGLEAFF,TGTGCCAGCAGTTACCAGGGACTCGAAGCTTTCTTT
-,TRBJ1-1,-,TRBV18,CASSPPNGLEAFF,TGTGCCAGCTCCCCTCCGAATGGGCTTGAAGCTTTCTTT
-,TRBJ2-5,-,TRBV19,CASSVEETQYF,TGTGCCAGTAGCGTGGAAGAGACCCAGTACTTC
TRBD2,TRBJ2-7,-,TRBV5-1,CASSLASGGVYEQYF,TGCGCCAGCAGCTTGGCTTCGGGAGGGGTCTACGAGCAGTACTTC
-,TRBJ2-2,once,TRBV18,CASSRSSATNTGELFF,TGTGCCAGCTCACGGTCTAGCGCTACGAACACCGGGGAGCTGTTTTTT
-,TRBJ1-1,-,TRBV30,CAWALGTEAFF,TGTGCCTGGGCCCTGGGCACTGAAGCTTTCTTT
-,TRBJ2-3,-,TRBV19,CASSLTILGTDTQYF,TGTGCCAGTAGTTTGACTATTCTCGGCACAGATACGCAGTATTTT
-,TRBJ2-1,-,TRBV6-6,CASSYSMRTAYNEQFF,TGTGCCAGCAGTTACTCGATGAGGACCGCCTACAATGAGCAGTTCTTC
-,TRBJ2-6,-,TRBV18,CASSPEWSSGANVLTF,TGTGCCAGCTCACCCGAGTGGTCCTCTGGGGCCAACGTCCTGACTTTC
-,TRBJ2-1,-,TRBV30,CAWSRDGAYNEQFF,TGTGCCTGGAGTCGAGATGGGGCTTACAATGAGCAGTTCTTC
-,TRBJ2-7,few,TRBV6-1,CASQWRNKRDDQYF,TGTGCCAGCCAGTGGCGAAACAAGAGGGACGATCAGTACTTC
-,TRBJ2-7,-,TRBV6-5,CASSYGSSLYYEQYF,TGTGCCAGCAGTTACGGGTCTAGCTTGTACTACGAGCAGTACTTC
-,TRBJ2-1,-,TRBV5-1,CASSSPSYNEQFF,TGCGCCAGCAGCTCCCCTTCCTACAATGAGCAGTTCTTC
-,TRBJ1-2,-,TRBV19,CASGDLLAGYTF,TGTGCCAGCGGGGATCTTCTGGCTGGCTACACCTTC
TRBD1,TRBJ2-1,-,TRBV29-1,CSAYHVSDRGLSYNEQFF,TGCAGCGCCTACCACGTGAGTGACAGGGGACTTTCCTACAATGAGCAGTTCTTC
-,TRBJ2-3,-,TRBV5-4,CASSLMGQGFSTDTQYF,TGTGCCAGCAGCTTGATGGGCCAGGGTTTTAGCACAGATACGCAGTATTTT
TRBD1,TRBJ2-5,-,TRBV5-1,CASSPGQGGSLETQYF,TGCGCCAGCAGCCCCGGACAGGGGGGATCGTTAGAGACCCAGTACTTC
-,TRBJ2-7,-,TRBV7-2,CASSLRRTYEQYF,TGTGCCAGCAGCTTAAGAAGAACTTACGAGCAGTACTTC
-,TRBJ1-1,-,TRBV2,CASRRQNFFEAFF,TGTGCCAGCAGGAGACAGAACTTTTTTGAAGCTTTCTTT
-,TRBJ1-1,-,TRBV6-1,CASSLITNTEAFF,TGTGCCAGCAGTCTAATTACGAACACTGAAGCTTTCTTT